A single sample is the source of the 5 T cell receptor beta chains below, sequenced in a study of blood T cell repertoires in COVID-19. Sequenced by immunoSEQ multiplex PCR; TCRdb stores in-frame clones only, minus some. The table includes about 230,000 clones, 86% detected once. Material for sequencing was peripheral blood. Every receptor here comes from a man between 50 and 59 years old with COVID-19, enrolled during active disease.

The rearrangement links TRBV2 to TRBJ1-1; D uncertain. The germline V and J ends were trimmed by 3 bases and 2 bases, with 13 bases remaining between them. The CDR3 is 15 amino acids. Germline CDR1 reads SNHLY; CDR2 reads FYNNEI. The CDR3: CASSELGAGNTEAFF. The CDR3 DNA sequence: TGTGCCAGCAGTGAGTTGGGTGCAGGAAACACTGAAGCTTTCTTT. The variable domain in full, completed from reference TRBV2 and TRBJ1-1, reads EPEVTQTPSHQVTQMGQEVILRCVPISNHLYFYWYRQILGQKVEFLVSFYNNEISEKSEIFDDQFSVERPDGSNFTLKIRSTKLEDSAMYFCASSELGAGNTEAFFGQGTRLTVV.

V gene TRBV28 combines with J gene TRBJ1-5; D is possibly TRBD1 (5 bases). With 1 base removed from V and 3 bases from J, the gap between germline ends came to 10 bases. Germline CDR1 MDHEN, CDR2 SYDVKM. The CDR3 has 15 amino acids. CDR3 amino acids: CASSLSGGDNQPQHF. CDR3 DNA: TGTGCCAGCAGTTTATCCGGGGGTGACAATCAGCCCCAGCATTTT.

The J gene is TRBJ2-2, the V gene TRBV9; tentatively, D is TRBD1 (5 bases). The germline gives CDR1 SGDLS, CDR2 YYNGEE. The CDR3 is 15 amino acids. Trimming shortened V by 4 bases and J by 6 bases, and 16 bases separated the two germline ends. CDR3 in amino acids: CASSPWGKGPGELFF. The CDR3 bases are TGTGCCAGCAGCCCCTGGGGCAAAGGACCCGGGGAGCTGTTTTTT.

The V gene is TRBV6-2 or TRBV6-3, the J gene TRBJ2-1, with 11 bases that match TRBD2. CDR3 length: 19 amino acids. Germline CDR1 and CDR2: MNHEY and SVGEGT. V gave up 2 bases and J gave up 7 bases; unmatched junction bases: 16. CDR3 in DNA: TGTGCCAGCAGTTACCACCTCCCCAGGCTAGCGGGAGGCCCAAATGAGCAGTTCTTC. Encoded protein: CASSYHLPRLAGGPNEQFF.

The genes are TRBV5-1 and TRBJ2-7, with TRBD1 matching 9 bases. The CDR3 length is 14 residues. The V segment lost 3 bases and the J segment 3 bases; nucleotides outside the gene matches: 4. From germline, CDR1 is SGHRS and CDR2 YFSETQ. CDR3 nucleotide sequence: TGCGCCAGCAGCTCCCGGGACAGGGTCTACGAGCAGTACTTC. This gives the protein CASSSRDRVYEQYF. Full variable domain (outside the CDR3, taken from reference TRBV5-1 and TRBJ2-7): KAGVTQTPRYLIKTRGQQVTLSCSPISGHRSVSWYQQTPGQGLQFLFEYFSETQRNKGNFPGRFSGRQFSNSRSEMNVSTLELGDSALYLCASSSRDRVYEQYFGPGTRLTVT.